The 25 T cell receptor beta chains below come from one sample, sequenced in a study of PD-1 blockade in mismatch repair-deficient tumors. Repertoires were generated with immunoSEQ multiplex PCR, while TCRdb's copy carries only in-frame clones and drops some. The sample shows some 85,000 clones, approximately 80% of them seen only once. Sequenced here: peripheral blood, sampled 44 weeks after starting pembrolizumab. Source of these receptors: an adult with mismatch repair-deficient cancer.

This rearrangement joins TRBV7-8 to TRBJ1-1; 11 nucleotides match TRBD1. The junction had 9 bases not matched to a gene; V was cut back by 4 bases and J by 5 bases. This CDR3 region has 16 residues. CDR1 and CDR2 from the germline V gene are SGHVS and FQNEAQ. The CDR3 nucleotides read TGTGCCAGCAGCTCGAGGACAGGGGGCAGCTCAACTGAAGCTTTCTTT. Its translation: CASSSRTGGSSTEAFF.

This clone was counted many times. The chain joins TRBV28 to TRBJ2-1; perhaps TRBD2 as D (6 bases). The CDR3 covers 15 residues. Germline CDR1 reads MDHEN; CDR2 reads SYDVKM. With 6 bases removed from V and 5 bases from J, the gap between germline ends came to 17 bases. This CDR3 is CASSGAGRANNEQFF. The CDR3 nucleotides are TGTGCCAGCAGCGGAGCGGGCAGGGCAAACAATGAGCAGTTCTTC. The entire variable domain, with the rest obtained from reference TRBV28 and TRBJ2-1, is as follows: DVKVTQSSRYLVKRTGEKVFLECVQDMDHENMFWYRQDPGLGLRLIYFSYDVKMKEKGDIPEGYSVSREKKERFSLILESASTNQTSMYLCASSGAGRANNEQFFGPGTRLTVL.

The chain is built from TRBV5-1 and TRBJ2-7; D is ambiguous. CDR1 and CDR2 from the germline V gene are SGHRS and YFSETQ. The CDR3 has 14 amino acids. V shed 4 bases and J shed 0 bases, with 11 bases lying between them. The CDR3 region has the DNA TGCGCCAGCAGCCCGGACGGTAGCTCCTACGAGCAGTACTTC. Translating it yields CASSPDGSSYEQYF. The entire variable domain, with the rest obtained from reference TRBV5-1 and TRBJ2-7, is as follows: KAGVTQTPRYLIKTRGQQVTLSCSPISGHRSVSWYQQTPGQGLQFLFEYFSETQRNKGNFPGRFSGRQFSNSRSEMNVSTLELGDSALYLCASSPDGSSYEQYFGPGTRLTVT.

This rearrangement joins TRBV29-1 to TRBJ2-7; D is undetermined. The CDR3 is 11 amino acids. Germline loops: CDR1 SQVTM, CDR2 ANQGSEA. Trimming pared 7 bases from V and 5 bases from J, leaving 12 bases between. This CDR3 is CSGQVRDEQYF. The CDR3 DNA reads as TGCAGCGGTCAAGTTCGCGACGAGCAGTACTTC.

The rearrangement links TRBV9 to TRBJ1-1; unclear D gene. The V gene's germline CDR1 is SGDLS and CDR2 YYNGEE. The CDR3 loop spans 15 amino acids. Trimming left V 0 bases short and J 3 bases short, with 12 bases between. The CDR3 nucleotides read TGTGCCAGCAGCGTAGGTGTCAGGTGGGACACTGAAGCTTTCTTT. Its protein product is CASSVGVRWDTEAFF. The variable domain in full, completed from reference TRBV9 and TRBJ1-1, reads DSGVTQTPKHLITATGQRVTLRCSPRSGDLSVYWYQQSLDQGLQFLIQYYNGEERAKGNILERFSAQQFPDLHSELNLSSLELGDSALYFCASSVGVRWDTEAFFGQGTRLTVV.

This clone occurred a few times. CDR3 in DNA: TGTGCCAGCAGTGGATATGGAAACACCATATATTTT. This encodes CASSGYGNTIYF. The chain combines TRBV28 with TRBJ1-3; no reliable D call. This CDR3 comprises 12 residues. Germline V gives CDR1 MDHEN, CDR2 SYDVKM. V gave up 5 bases and J gave up 3 bases, with 5 bases separating them.

V is TRBV7-9 and J is TRBJ1-1; 10 bases line up with TRBD1. In germline, CDR1 is SEHNR, CDR2 FQNEAQ (reference sequence). This CDR3 has 14 residues. V lost 5 bases, J lost 6 bases, and 6 bases stayed unmatched. The CDR3 here is CASSRQGAYAEAFF. The CDR3 region has the DNA TGTGCCAGCAGCCGACAGGGGGCCTACGCTGAAGCTTTCTTT.

The chain couples TRBV2 to TRBJ1-5, with 7 nucleotides matching TRBD1. CDR1 is SNHLY, CDR2 FYNNEI, per germline. V shed 6 bases and J 3 bases; nucleotides not matched to a gene: 8. The CDR3 loop spans 15 amino acids. The CDR3: CASSEQGRDNQPQHF. DNA for the CDR3: TGTGCCAGCAGCGAACAGGGGCGGGACAATCAGCCCCAGCATTTT.

Of note for this clone: This may be a read error: a much more frequent sequence differs by one nucleotide. The J gene is TRBJ2-5, the V gene TRBV5-1; 8 bases agree with TRBD2. The V and J ends lost 3 bases and 11 bases, in that order; junction bases with no gene match: 3. CDR3 length: 11 residues. Germline-derived CDR1 and CDR2 are SGHRS and YFSETQ. CDR3 in amino acids: CASSWGLEQYF. CDR3 bases: TGCGCCAGCAGCTGGGGACTAGAGCAGTACTTC.

The CDR3 DNA follows: TGTGCCAGCAGCTTCGCAGGGGGCTACGGCTACACCTTC. It specifies CASSFAGGYGYTF. V and J are TRBV11-3 and TRBJ1-2; 8 bases are a match to TRBD1. V dropped 3 bases and J dropped 8; count of bases not matched to a gene: 5. The CDR3 runs to 13 residues. Germline V lookup: CDR1 SGHNT, CDR2 YENEEA.

The sample holds a few counts of this clone. V is TRBV6-1 and J is TRBJ2-7, with D possibly being TRBD2 (5 bases). Germline assignment: CDR1 MNHNS and CDR2 SASEGT. Trimming left V 8 bases short and J 0 bases short, with 14 bases between. The CDR3 loop spans 14 amino acids. CDR3 amino acids: CASQSDYSSYEQYF. In nucleotides, the CDR3 is TGTGCCAGCCAGTCAGACTATAGCTCCTACGAGCAGTACTTC.

The CDR3 nucleotides are TGTGCCAGCAGTTTATTCCAATCCTCCTACGAGCAGTACTTC. This encodes CASSLFQSSYEQYF. The V call is TRBV27, the J call TRBJ2-7; no firm D call. The V gene lost 1 base and the J gene lost 0 bases, with 7 bases spanning the gap. The CDR3 length is 14 residues. Germline V CDR1 and CDR2: MNHEY, SMNVEV (reference sequence).

The chain carries TRBV6-6 and TRBJ1-3; D remains unclear. The CDR3 contains 15 residues. CDR1 MNHNY and CDR2 SVGAGI come from the germline V gene (reference sequence). Between the trimmed V and J ends, which lost 7 bases and 0 bases, there was a span of 13 bases. CDR3 region: CASTPPADSGNTIYF. The CDR3 bases are TGTGCCAGCACCCCCCCAGCGGACTCTGGAAACACCATATATTTT.

This clone is a singleton in its sample. The V gene is TRBV9, the J gene TRBJ1-1, with D maybe TRBD1 (6 bases). V was pared by 0 bases and J by 8 bases, with 17 bases between. The CDR3 length is 15 residues. Germline assignment: CDR1 SGDLS and CDR2 YYNGEE. The CDR3 DNA reads TGTGCCAGCAGCGTAGATGGAGCAGGGGCGGTAGAAGCTTTCTTT. It is translated as CASSVDGAGAVEAFF.

About this clone: Other DNA variants within this sample encode the same CDR3. The chain links TRBV5-6 to TRBJ1-1; the D gene is possibly TRBD1 (5 bases). The germline V and J ends were trimmed by 1 base and 1 base, with 8 bases remaining between them. There are 14 residues in the CDR3. The germline V gene has CDR1 SGHDT and CDR2 YYEEEE. The CDR3: CASSLLGGNTEAFF. The CDR3 DNA reads as TGTGCCAGCAGCTTGCTGGGGGGGAACACTGAAGCTTTCTTT.

This clone has more than one count but fewer than ten. This chain links TRBV10-1 with TRBJ1-3, with unresolved D. CDR1 WNHNN and CDR2 SYGVQD come from the germline V gene (reference sequence). CDR3 length: 14 amino acids. Trimming left V 5 bases short and J 1 base short, with 9 bases between. CDR3 region: CASSRDGSGNTIYF. The CDR3, as DNA: TGCGCCAGCAGTAGAGACGGATCTGGAAACACCATATATTTT.

This sequence joins TRBV25-1 and TRBJ1-4; a weak D match, TRBD1 (6 bases). Trimming removed 0 bases from V and 5 bases from J, with 10 bases in between. The CDR3 totals 15 residues. Germline V gene lookup returns CDR1 MGHDK and CDR2 SYGVNS. Here the CDR3 DNA reads TGTGCCAGCAGTGAATATCGGGGGCGGAATGAAAAACTGTTTTTT. This sequence encodes CASSEYRGRNEKLFF. Complete variable domain (other parts from reference TRBV25-1 and TRBJ1-4): EADIYQTPRYLVIGTGKKITLECSQTMGHDKMYWYQQDPGMELHLIHYSYGVNSTEKGDLSSESTVSRIRTEHFPLTLESARPSHTSQYLCASSEYRGRNEKLFFGSGTQLSVL.

This rearrangement joins TRBV29-1 to TRBJ1-2, with TRBD1 as a possible D gene (5 bases). This CDR3 contains 11 residues. V gave up 5 bases and J gave up 6 bases, with 10 bases separating them. Germline CDR1 reads SQVTM; CDR2 reads ANQGSEA. DNA for the CDR3: TGCAGCGTTTTTAAAGGGGATGGCTACACCTTC. Translated, it gives CSVFKGDGYTF.

The chain combines TRBV18 with TRBJ1-3; 9 positions match TRBD1. V gave up 2 bases and J gave up 3 bases; unmatched junction bases: 5. Germline CDR1 is KGHSH and CDR2 is LQKENI. The CDR3 is 16 residues long. The chain's CDR3 is CASSPTATGGGNTIYF. CDR3 DNA sequence: TGTGCCAGCTCACCAACGGCGACAGGGGGTGGAAACACCATATATTTT.

J is TRBJ1-2 and V is TRBV9; D uncertain. This CDR3 spans 13 amino acids. CDR1 is SGDLS, CDR2 YYNGEE, per germline. V lost 0 bases to trimming and J lost 3 bases, with 6 bases between them. CDR3 DNA: TGTGCCAGCAGCGTAGGGGCGGACTATGGCTACACCTTC. Amino acids: CASSVGADYGYTF. The variable domain in full, completed from reference TRBV9 and TRBJ1-2, reads DSGVTQTPKHLITATGQRVTLRCSPRSGDLSVYWYQQSLDQGLQFLIQYYNGEERAKGNILERFSAQQFPDLHSELNLSSLELGDSALYFCASSVGADYGYTFGSGTRLTVV.

The chain joins TRBV7-3 to TRBJ2-3; D remains unclear. Germline CDR1 is SGHTA and CDR2 is FQGTGA. The CDR3 extends over 15 amino acids. Deletions cut 5 bases from V and 4 bases from J, with 16 bases between. CDR3 loop: CASSQGAARADTQYF. In DNA, the CDR3 is TGTGCCAGCAGCCAAGGCGCCGCTAGGGCAGATACGCAGTATTTT. The full variable domain, rest sourced from reference TRBV7-3 and TRBJ2-3, is GAGVSQTPSNKVTEKGKYVELRCDPISGHTALYWYRQSLGQGPEFLIYFQGTGAADDSGLPNDRFFAVRPEGSVSTLKIQRTERGDSAVYLCASSQGAARADTQYFGPGTRLTVL.

DNA of the CDR3: TGCGCCAGCAGCATCCGGGGGGGTGGCGAGCAGTTCTTC. Translation gives CASSIRGGGEQFF. The J gene is TRBJ2-1, the V gene TRBV4-1; 8 bases line up with TRBD2. The CDR3 is 13 residues long. Germline assignment: CDR1 MGHRA and CDR2 YSYEKL. The junction had 7 bases not matched to a gene; V was cut back by 5 bases and J by 10 bases.

This clone was detected once. The chain couples TRBV19 to TRBJ2-7; 8 bases are shared with TRBD2. Germline lookup yields CDR1 LNHDA and CDR2 SQIVND (reference sequence). The V gene end was trimmed by 5 bases and the J gene end by 2 bases; junction bases not matched to a gene: 8. The CDR3 is 15 residues long. The CDR3 DNA sequence: TGTGCCAGTAGTGCCCGACTAGCGCAAACCTACGAGCAGTACTTC. Protein sequence: CASSARLAQTYEQYF.

The chain recombines TRBV4-2 with TRBJ1-3; D not certain. V shed 4 bases and J shed 5 bases, with 12 bases lying between them. CDR1 LGHNA and CDR2 YNFKEQ come from the germline V gene. The CDR3 has 14 residues. The CDR3 region is CASSPDTNRNTIYF. In DNA, the CDR3 is TGTGCCAGCAGCCCTGACACAAATAGAAACACCATATATTTT.

The chain joins TRBV4-1 to TRBJ1-1, with D tentatively TRBD1 (5 bases). Germline V lookup: CDR1 MGHRA, CDR2 YSYEKL. The V gene lost 0 bases and the J gene lost 3 bases, with 14 bases spanning the gap. This CDR3 has 16 residues. In nucleotides, the CDR3 is TGCGCCAGCAGCCAAGATACGGTGGGCAGGGACACTGAAGCTTTCTTT. Translating gives CASSQDTVGRDTEAFF.